This T cell receptor (beta chain) was sequenced for a study of T cell responses to AZD1222 COVID-19 vaccine. Study-wide points: Sampled repertoires all dated from after the peak T cell response. Clonal diversity may have been underestimated, and the donors were mostly white British, with more females than males. Close to half of spike-specific TCRs reportedly recognize unmutated variant regions. Increases in Spike-specific TCR breadth and depth were seen after two AZD1222 doses.

The CDR3 length is 13 residues. V was pared by 4 bases and J by 3 bases, with 8 bases between. Germline CDR1 reads SGHRS; CDR2 reads YFSETQ. Measured with immunoSEQ multiplex PCR; TCRdb has only the in-frame clones, and not every one. The sample shows 60,000 to 70,000 clones, 85% to 90% of them seen only once. Details on this clone: Its antigen is not identified.

This sequence joins TRBV5-1 and TRBJ1-5, with no clear D. This sequence was found in an adult in good health. Sequencing was performed on peripheral blood, taken on day 0 of AZD1222 vaccination. The CDR3 protein is CASSPGPNQPQHF. The CDR3 bases are TGCGCCAGCAGCCCAGGTCCCAATCAGCCCCAGCATTTT.